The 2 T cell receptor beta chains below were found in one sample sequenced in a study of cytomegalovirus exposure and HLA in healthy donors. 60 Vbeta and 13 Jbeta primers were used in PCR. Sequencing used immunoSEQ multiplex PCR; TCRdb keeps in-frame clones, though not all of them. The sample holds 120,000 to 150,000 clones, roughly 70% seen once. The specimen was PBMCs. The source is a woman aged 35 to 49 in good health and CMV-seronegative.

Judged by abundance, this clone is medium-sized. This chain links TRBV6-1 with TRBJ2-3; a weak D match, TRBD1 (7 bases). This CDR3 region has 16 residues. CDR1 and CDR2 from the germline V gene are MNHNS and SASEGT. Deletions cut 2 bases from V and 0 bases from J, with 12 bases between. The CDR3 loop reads CASSEFSGGSTDTQYF. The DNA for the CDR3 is TGTGCCAGCAGTGAATTCTCAGGGGGGAGCACAGATACGCAGTATTTT.

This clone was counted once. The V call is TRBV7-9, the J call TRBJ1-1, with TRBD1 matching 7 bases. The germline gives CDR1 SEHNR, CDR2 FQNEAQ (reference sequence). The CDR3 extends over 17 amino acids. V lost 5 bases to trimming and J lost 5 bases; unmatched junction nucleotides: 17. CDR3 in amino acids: CASSTSTGLLSWTEAFF. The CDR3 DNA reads TGTGCCAGCAGCACATCGACAGGGCTCCTTTCCTGGACTGAAGCTTTCTTT.